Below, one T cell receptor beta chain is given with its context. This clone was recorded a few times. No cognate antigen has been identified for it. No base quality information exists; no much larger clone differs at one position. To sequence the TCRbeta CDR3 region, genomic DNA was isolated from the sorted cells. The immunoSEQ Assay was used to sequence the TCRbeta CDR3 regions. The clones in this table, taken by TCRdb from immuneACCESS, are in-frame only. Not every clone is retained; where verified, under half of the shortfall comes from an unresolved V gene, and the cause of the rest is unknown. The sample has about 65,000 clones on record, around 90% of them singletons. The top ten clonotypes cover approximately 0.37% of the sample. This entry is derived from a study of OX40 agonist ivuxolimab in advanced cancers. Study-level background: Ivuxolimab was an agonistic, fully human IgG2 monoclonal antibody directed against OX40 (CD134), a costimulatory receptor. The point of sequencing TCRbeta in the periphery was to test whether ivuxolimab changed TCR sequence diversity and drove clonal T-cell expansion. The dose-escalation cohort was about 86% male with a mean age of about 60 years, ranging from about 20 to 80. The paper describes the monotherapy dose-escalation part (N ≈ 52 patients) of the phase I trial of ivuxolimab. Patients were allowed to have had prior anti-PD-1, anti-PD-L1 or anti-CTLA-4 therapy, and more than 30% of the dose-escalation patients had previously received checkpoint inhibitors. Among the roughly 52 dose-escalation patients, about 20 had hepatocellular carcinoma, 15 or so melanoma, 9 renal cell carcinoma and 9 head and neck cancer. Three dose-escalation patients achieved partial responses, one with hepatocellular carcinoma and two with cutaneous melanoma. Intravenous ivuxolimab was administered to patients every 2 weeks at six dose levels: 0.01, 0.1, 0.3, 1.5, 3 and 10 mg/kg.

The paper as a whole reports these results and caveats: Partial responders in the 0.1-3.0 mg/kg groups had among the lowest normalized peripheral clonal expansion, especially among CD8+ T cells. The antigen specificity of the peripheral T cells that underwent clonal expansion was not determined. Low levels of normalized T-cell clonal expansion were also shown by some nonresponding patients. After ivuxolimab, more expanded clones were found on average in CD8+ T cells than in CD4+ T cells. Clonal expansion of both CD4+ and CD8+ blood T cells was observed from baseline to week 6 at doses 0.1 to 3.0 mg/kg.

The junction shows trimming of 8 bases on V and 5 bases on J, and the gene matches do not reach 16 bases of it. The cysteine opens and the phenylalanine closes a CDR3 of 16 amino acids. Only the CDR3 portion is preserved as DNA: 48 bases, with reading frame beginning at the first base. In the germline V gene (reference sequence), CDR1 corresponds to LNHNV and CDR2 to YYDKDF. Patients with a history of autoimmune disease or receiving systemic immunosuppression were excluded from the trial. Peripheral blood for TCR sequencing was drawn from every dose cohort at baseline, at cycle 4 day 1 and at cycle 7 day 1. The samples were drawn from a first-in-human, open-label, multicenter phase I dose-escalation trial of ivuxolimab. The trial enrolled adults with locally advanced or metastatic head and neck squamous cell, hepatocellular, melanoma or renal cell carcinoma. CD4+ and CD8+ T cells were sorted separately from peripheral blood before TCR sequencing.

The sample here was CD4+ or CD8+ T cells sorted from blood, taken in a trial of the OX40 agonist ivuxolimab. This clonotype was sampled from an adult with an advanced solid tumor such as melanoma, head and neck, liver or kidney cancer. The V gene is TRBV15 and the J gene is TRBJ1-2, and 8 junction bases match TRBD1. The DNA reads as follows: TGTGCCACCGGAGGGAGGACAGGGAGGCTTTTTTATGGCTACACCTTC. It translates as CATGGRTGRLFYGYTF.